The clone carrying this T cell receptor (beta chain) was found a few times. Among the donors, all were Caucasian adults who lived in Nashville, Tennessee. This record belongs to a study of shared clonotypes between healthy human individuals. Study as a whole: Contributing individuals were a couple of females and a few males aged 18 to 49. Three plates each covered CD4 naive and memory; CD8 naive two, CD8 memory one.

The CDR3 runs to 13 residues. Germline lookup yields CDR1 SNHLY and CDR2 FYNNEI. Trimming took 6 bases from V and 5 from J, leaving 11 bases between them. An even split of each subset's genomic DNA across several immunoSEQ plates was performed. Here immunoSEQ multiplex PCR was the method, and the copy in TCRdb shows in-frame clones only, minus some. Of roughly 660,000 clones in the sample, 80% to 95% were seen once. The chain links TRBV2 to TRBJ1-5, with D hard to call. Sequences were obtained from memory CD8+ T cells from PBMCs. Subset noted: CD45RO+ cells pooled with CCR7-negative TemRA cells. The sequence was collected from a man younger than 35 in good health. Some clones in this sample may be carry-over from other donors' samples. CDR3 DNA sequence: TGTGCCAGCAGCTCCAGATCATATCAGCCCCAGCATTTT. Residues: CASSSRSYQPQHF.